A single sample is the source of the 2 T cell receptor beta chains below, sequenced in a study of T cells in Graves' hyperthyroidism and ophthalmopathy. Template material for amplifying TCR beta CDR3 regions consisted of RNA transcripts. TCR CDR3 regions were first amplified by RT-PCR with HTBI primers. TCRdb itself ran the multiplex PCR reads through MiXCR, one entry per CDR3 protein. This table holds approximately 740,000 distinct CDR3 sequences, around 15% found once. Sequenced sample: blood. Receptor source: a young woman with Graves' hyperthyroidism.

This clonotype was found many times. The CDR3 reads CASSLFGSTNTEAFF. DNA for the CDR3: TGTGCCAGCAGCTTGTTTGGGAGCACCAACACTGAAGCTTTCTTT. The chain carries TRBV11-2 and TRBJ1-1; D gene unclear. This CDR3 comprises 15 residues. V was pared by 3 bases and J by 2 bases, with 13 bases between. Germline CDR1 is SGHAT and CDR2 is FQNNGV.

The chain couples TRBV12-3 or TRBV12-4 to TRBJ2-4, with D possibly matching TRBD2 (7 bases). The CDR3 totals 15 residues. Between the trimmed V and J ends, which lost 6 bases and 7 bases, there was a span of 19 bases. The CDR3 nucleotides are TGTGCCAGCAGCCATGGGGGGGGCCCGGGGAACATTCAGTACTTC. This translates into CASSHGGGPGNIQYF.